The rows below give T cell receptor beta chains drawn from one sample of a study of blood T cell repertoires in COVID-19. Clones were read by immunoSEQ multiplex PCR, and TCRdb kept only the in-frame ones, dropping some. Of 88,000 or so clones listed, 79% are singletons. Sequenced sample: peripheral blood. These receptors all stem from a human donor in a cohort sampled during active COVID-19. Both conserved end residues are part of each CDR3. A D gene is named only where the DNA matches it firmly. Clone size is shown for a subset of rows, as once, few, many or a class of expanded clone.

v_gene	d_gene	abundance	j_gene	CDR3nt	CDR3aa
TRBV6-2/TRBV6-3	TRBD2	-	TRBJ2-3	TGTGCCAGCAGTTCGGAATTACTAGCGGGAGCAGATACGCAGTATTTT	CASSSELLAGADTQYF
TRBV2	TRBD1	-	TRBJ1-1	TGTGCCAGCAGAGATCCGGGACAGGGGGCGGGCACTGAAGCTTTCTTT	CASRDPGQGAGTEAFF
TRBV18	-	-	TRBJ2-7	TGTGCCAGCTCGGGCGGGCGATGGTACGAGCAGTACTTC	CASSGGRWYEQYF
TRBV7-3	TRBD2	few	TRBJ2-3	TGTGCCAGCAGCTTAGAGGTTAGGGGACTAGCGGGAGAGGGGGACACAGATACGCAGTATTTT	CASSLEVRGLAGEGDTDTQYF
TRBV28	-	once	TRBJ2-1	TGTGCCAGCACCCCAGGTATACCCTTCAATGAGCAGTTCTTC	CASTPGIPFNEQFF
TRBV12-3/TRBV12-4	-	-	TRBJ1-1	TGTGCCAGCAGTTTAAACCGGGGCACTGAAGCTTTCTTT	CASSLNRGTEAFF
TRBV28	-	-	TRBJ2-7	TGTGCCACAGGGGTGGTAGAGGACGAGCAGTACTTC	CATGVVEDEQYF
TRBV5-8	-	-	TRBJ2-1	TGTGCCAGCAGTCCTGACAGACACAATGAGCAGTTCTTC	CASSPDRHNEQFF
TRBV10-1	TRBD2	-	TRBJ2-1	TGCGCCAGCAGAACACCTGGAGGACTAGCGGGAGGGGGGGGAAATGAGCAGTTCTTC	CASRTPGGLAGGGGNEQFF
TRBV24-1	TRBD2	-	TRBJ2-5	TGTGCCACCAGTGCGACTAGCGCAGAGACCCAGTACTTC	CATSATSAETQYF
TRBV5-6	-	-	TRBJ2-1	TGTGCCAGCAGCAGGGACTTCCTATACAATGAGCAGTTCTTC	CASSRDFLYNEQFF
TRBV3-1/TRBV3-2	-	-	TRBJ2-3	TGTGCCAGCAGCCAAGATCCCGGGTCGGATACGCAGTATTTT	CASSQDPGSDTQYF
TRBV6-2/TRBV6-3	TRBD1	few	TRBJ1-5	TGTGCCAGCAGTAACCGGGACAGCGGGGGTCAGCCCCAGCATTTT	CASSNRDSGGQPQHF
TRBV6-2/TRBV6-3	TRBD1	-	TRBJ1-2	TGTGCCAGCAGTCCCGGGACAGAGGCCTATGGCTACACCTTC	CASSPGTEAYGYTF
TRBV5-4	TRBD2	-	TRBJ2-3	TGTGCCAGCAGCCGCGTCCCGACTAGCGGGAGAGCGGATACGCAGTATTTT	CASSRVPTSGRADTQYF
TRBV28	TRBD2	-	TRBJ2-5	TGTGCCAGCAGTTTTGCCCCCCAGGGAGGGGAGACCCAGTACTTC	CASSFAPQGGETQYF
TRBV2	-	-	TRBJ1-2	TGTGCCAGCAGTGACGGGAAATATGGCTACACCTTC	CASSDGKYGYTF
TRBV29-1	TRBD1	-	TRBJ2-5	TGCAGCGGAAAGGACAGGGAGGCGACCCAGTACTTC	CSGKDREATQYF
TRBV18	TRBD2	few	TRBJ2-2	TGTGCCAGCTCACTGGGACTAGCTGGCGGGGAGCTGTTTTTT	CASSLGLAGGELFF
TRBV7-8	-	-	TRBJ1-1	TGTGCCAGCAGCCCAGAGTCGACACAGGCTTACTATGATAACACTGAAGCTTTCTTT	CASSPESTQAYYDNTEAFF
TRBV11-2	TRBD1	once	TRBJ1-4	TGTGCCAGCAGCTTAGGCGGGACAGGGGATGAAAAACTGTTTTTT	CASSLGGTGDEKLFF
TRBV6-4	-	-	TRBJ1-2	TGTGCCAGCAGCCCCGACAGGACTTCTAACTATGGCTACACCTTC	CASSPDRTSNYGYTF
TRBV10-3	TRBD2	-	TRBJ2-1	TGTGCCATCAGTGAGCGCCTAGCGGGAGGGCCCCCTTACAATGAGCAGTTCTTC	CAISERLAGGPPYNEQFF
TRBV29-1	TRBD1	-	TRBJ2-1	TGCAGCGCCCTAGGGACAGGGGACTACAATGAGCAGTTCTTC	CSALGTGDYNEQFF
TRBV7-2	TRBD2	-	TRBJ2-2	TGTGCCAGCAGCTTAGAGGGACTAGCGGCCTTGCAGACCGGGGAGCTGTTTTTT	CASSLEGLAALQTGELFF
TRBV3-1/TRBV3-2	-	-	TRBJ1-6	TGTGCCAGCAGCCAAGATACGGGGGACGGGGCTAATTCACCCCTCCACTTT	CASSQDTGDGANSPLHF
TRBV6-5	TRBD1	-	TRBJ1-2	TGTGCCAGCAGTCCAAGCCGACAGGGGCGGGGTGGCTACACCTTC	CASSPSRQGRGGYTF
TRBV7-9	TRBD1	few	TRBJ2-5	TGTGCCAGCAGCTTTATACAGGGGGCTGTGGAGACCCAGTACTTC	CASSFIQGAVETQYF
TRBV19	-	-	TRBJ2-7	TGTGCCAGTAGTACCCTCGACAAGTACGAGCAGTACTTC	CASSTLDKYEQYF
TRBV19	-	-	TRBJ2-6	TGTGCCAGTAGTAGGGGGCCCAGGGGGGTTGGGGCCAACGTCCTGACTTTC	CASSRGPRGVGANVLTF
TRBV19	-	-	TRBJ2-1	TGTGCCAGTAGTATACAGATAGCCGGTGAGCAGTTCTTC	CASSIQIAGEQFF